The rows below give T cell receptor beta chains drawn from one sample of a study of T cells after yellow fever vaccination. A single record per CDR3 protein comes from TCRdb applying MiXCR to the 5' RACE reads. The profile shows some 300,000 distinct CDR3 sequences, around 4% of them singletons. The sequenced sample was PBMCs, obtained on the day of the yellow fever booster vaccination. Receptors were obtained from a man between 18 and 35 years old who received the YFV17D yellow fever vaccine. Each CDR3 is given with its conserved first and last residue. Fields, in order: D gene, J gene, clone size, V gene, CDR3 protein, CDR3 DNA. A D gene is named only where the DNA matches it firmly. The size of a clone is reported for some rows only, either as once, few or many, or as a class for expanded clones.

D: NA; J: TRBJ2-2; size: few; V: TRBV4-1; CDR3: CASSPRVSFTTGELFF; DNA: TGCGCCAGCAGCCCCCGGGTCTCTTTCACCACCGGGGAGCTGTTTTTT
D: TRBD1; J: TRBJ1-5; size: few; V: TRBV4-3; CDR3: CASSQEPGGLQPQHF; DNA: TGCGCCAGCAGCCAAGAACCAGGGGGCCTTCAGCCCCAGCATTTT
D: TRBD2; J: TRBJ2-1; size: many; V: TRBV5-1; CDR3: CASSWQGTSGADEQFF; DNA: TGCGCCAGCAGCTGGCAAGGGACTAGCGGGGCGGATGAGCAGTTCTTC
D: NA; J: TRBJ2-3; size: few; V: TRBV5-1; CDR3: CASSFVATRTDTQYF; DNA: TGCGCCAGCAGCTTTGTAGCGACCCGCACAGATACGCAGTATTTT
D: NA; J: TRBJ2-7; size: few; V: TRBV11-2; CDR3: CASSARGVGSFEQYF; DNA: TGTGCCAGCAGCGCAAGGGGGGTAGGCTCCTTCGAGCAGTACTTC
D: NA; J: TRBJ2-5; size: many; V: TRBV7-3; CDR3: CASSFSPSDYETQYF; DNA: TGTGCCAGCAGTTTCAGCCCCTCAGATTATGAGACCCAGTACTTC
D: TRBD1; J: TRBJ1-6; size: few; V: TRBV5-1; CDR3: CASSRRGQGADSPLHF; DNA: TGCGCCAGCAGCCGGCGGGGACAGGGGGCTGATTCACCCCTCCACTTT
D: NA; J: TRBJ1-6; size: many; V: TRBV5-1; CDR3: CASSETGKSYNSPLHF; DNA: TGCGCCAGCAGCGAGACAGGCAAATCCTATAATTCACCCCTCCACTTT
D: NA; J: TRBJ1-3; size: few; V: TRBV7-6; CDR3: CASSAGQNSGNTIYF; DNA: TGTGCCAGCAGCGCAGGACAAAACTCTGGAAACACCATATATTTT
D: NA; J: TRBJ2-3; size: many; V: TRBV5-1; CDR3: CASSLEAGFFTDTQYF; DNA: TGCGCCAGCAGCTTGGAAGCCGGCTTTTTCACAGATACGCAGTATTTT
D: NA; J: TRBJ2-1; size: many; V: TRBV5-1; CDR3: CASSLQGREQFF; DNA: TGCGCCAGCAGCTTGCAGGGGCGCGAGCAGTTCTTC
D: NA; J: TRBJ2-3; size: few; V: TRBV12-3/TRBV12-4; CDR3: CASSYAESVAQYF; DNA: TGTGCCAGCAGTTACGCGGAGTCGGTGGCGCAGTATTTT
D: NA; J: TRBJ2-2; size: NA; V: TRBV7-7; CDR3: CASSQNENTGELFF; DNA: TGTGCCAGCAGTCAAAATGAGAACACCGGGGAGCTGTTTTTT
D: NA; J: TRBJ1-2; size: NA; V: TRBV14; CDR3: CASSRSVYGYTF; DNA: TGTGCCAGCAGCCGAAGCGTGTATGGCTACACCTTC
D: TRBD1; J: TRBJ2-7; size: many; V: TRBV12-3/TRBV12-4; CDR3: CASRGTGGRNEQYF; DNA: TGTGCCAGCAGGGGGACAGGGGGAAGAAACGAGCAGTACTTC
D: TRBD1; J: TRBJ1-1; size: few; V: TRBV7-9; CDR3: CASSPRGQSGRTEAFF; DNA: TGTGCCAGCAGCCCGAGGGGACAGAGCGGTCGCACTGAAGCTTTCTTT
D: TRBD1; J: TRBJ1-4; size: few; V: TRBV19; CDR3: CATSRDRNNEKLFF; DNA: TGTGCCACCAGCCGGGACAGAAATAATGAAAAACTGTTTTTT
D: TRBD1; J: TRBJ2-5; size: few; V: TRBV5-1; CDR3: CASTRQGVAETQYF; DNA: TGCGCCAGCACCCGACAGGGGGTGGCGGAGACCCAGTACTTC
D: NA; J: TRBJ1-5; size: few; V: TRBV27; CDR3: CASSLIGASNQPQHF; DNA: TGTGCCAGCAGTTTAATAGGGGCGTCTAATCAGCCCCAGCATTTT
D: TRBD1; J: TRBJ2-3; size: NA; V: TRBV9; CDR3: CASSVGQGRTDTQYF; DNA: TGTGCCAGCAGCGTTGGACAGGGACGCACAGATACGCAGTATTTT
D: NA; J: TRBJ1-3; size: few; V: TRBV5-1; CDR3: CASSPGAISGNTIYF; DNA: TGCGCCAGCAGCCCGGGGGCAATCTCTGGAAACACCATATATTTT
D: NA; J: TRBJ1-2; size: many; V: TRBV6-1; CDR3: CASSERQGLSNGYTF; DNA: TGTGCCAGCAGTGAACGGCAGGGCTTATCTAATGGCTACACCTTC
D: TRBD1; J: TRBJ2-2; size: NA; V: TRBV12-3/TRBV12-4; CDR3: CASSPDRGNTGELFF; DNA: TGTGCCAGCAGTCCGGACAGGGGCAACACCGGGGAGCTGTTTTTT
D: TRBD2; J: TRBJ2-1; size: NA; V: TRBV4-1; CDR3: CASSQPLTTSGEYNEQFF; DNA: TGCGCCAGCAGCCAACCTCTTACGACTAGCGGGGAGTACAATGAGCAGTTCTTC
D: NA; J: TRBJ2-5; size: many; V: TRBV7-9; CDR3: CASSPPGEQETQYF; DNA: TGTGCCAGCAGCCCCCCGGGAGAACAAGAGACCCAGTACTTC
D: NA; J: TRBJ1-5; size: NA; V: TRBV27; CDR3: CASSFVGSGTGNQPQHF; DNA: TGTGCCAGCAGTTTCGTGGGGTCAGGGACGGGCAATCAGCCCCAGCATTTT
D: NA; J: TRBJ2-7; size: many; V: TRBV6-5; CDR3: CASSNPFREQYF; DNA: TGTGCCAGCAGTAACCCCTTTCGGGAGCAGTACTTC
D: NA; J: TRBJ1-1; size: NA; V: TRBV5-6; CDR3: CASSPQTRAMNTEAFF; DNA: TGTGCCAGCAGCCCACAGACCCGAGCGATGAACACTGAAGCTTTCTTT
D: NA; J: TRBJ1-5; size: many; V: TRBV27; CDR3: CASSYLGGSNQPQHF; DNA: TGTGCCAGCAGTTACCTGGGGGGTAGCAATCAGCCCCAGCATTTT